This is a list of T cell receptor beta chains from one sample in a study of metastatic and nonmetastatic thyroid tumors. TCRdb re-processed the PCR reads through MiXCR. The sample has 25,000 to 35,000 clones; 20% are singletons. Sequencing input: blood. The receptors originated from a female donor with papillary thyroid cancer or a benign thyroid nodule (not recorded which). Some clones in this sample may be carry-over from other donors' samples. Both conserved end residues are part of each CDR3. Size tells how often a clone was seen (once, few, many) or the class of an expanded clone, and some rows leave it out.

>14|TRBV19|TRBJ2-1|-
CASSIGLAVNEQFF
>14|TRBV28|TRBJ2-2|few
CASSPSLNTGELFF
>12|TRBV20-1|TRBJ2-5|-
CSAPRGRETQYF
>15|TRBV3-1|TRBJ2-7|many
CASSQDGTLYGEQYF
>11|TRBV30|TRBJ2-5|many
CAWARGETQYF
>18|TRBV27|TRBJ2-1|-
CASSLSWTSGPENNEQFF
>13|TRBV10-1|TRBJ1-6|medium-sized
CASSEQVNSPLHF
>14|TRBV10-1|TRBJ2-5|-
CASTFWGGQETQYF
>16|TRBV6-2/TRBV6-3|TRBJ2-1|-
CASTPEMGERNNEQFF
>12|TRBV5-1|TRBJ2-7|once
CASSLAPSERYF
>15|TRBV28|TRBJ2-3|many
CASSPYRDFSDTQYF
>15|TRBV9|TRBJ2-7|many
CASSVEGSGTYEQYF
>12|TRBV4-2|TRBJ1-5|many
CASSQEKQPQHF
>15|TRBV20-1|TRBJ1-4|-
CSARNRGAGGEKLFF
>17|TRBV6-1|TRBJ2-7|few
CASTSNIPGSGPYEQYF